Below are 19 T cell receptor beta chains sequenced from a single sample in a study of blood T cell repertoires in COVID-19. Repertoires were generated with immunoSEQ multiplex PCR, while TCRdb's copy carries only in-frame clones and drops some. The table has 26,000 or so clones, 76% seen once. The sequenced material came from peripheral blood. The receptor set was obtained from a man in his 70s with acute or convalescent COVID-19.

This chain uses TRBV4-2 with TRBJ2-5; 7 nucleotides match TRBD2. The CDR3 runs to 17 residues. With 0 bases clipped from V and 5 bases from J, the junction kept 12 bases outside the gene matches. Germline CDR1 LGHNA, CDR2 YNFKEQ. CDR3: CASSQELAVVEGETQYF. For the CDR3, the DNA is TGTGCCAGCAGCCAAGAGCTAGCGGTGGTGGAGGGGGAGACCCAGTACTTC.

The gene calls are TRBV7-2 and TRBJ1-5, with 9 nucleotides matching TRBD1. CDR1 is SGHTA and CDR2 is FQGNSA in the germline V gene. With V trimmed by 5 bases and J by 5 bases, 7 bases remained unmatched. The CDR3 length is 15 residues. The CDR3 DNA reads TGTGCCAGCAGCCCAACGACAGGGGGATATCAGCCCCAGCATTTT. Its protein is CASSPTTGGYQPQHF.

Ten or more counts support this clone. V and J are TRBV6-1 and TRBJ2-7; D might be TRBD1 (5 bases). CDR3 length: 15 amino acids. Trimming removed 3 bases at V and 7 bases at J, with 19 bases between. Germline loops: CDR1 MNHNS, CDR2 SASEGT. CDR3: CASSDVGLRLGEQYF. The CDR3 bases are TGTGCCAGCAGTGATGTGGGGCTACGCCTGGGAGAGCAGTACTTC.

The chain uses TRBV5-1 and TRBJ1-6; the match to TRBD1 covers 11 bases. The V segment lost 3 bases and the J segment 7 bases; nucleotides outside the gene matches: 6. Germline CDR1 reads SGHRS; CDR2 reads YFSETQ. This CDR3 is 16 amino acids long. This CDR3 reads CASSSTGDRGNSPLHF. DNA for the CDR3: TGCGCCAGCAGCTCGACGGGGGACAGGGGGAATTCACCCCTCCACTTT.

The chain carries TRBV15 and TRBJ1-2; 8 nucleotides agree with TRBD1. The CDR3 length is 16 residues. Germline V CDR1 and CDR2: LNHNV, YYDKDF (reference sequence). V lost 5 bases, J lost 7 bases, and 15 bases stayed unmatched. CDR3 in amino acids: CATSRGTGKVGLGYTF. The CDR3 DNA is TGTGCCACCAGCCGGGGGACAGGCAAAGTTGGACTTGGCTACACCTTC.

The chain employs TRBV4-1 and TRBJ2-7; D gene ambiguous. V lost 1 base and J lost 6, with 25 bases in between. CDR1 is MGHRA and CDR2 is YSYEKL in the germline V gene. The CDR3 runs to 18 residues. Here the CDR3 reads CASSQGPLQRTLTPEQYF. The CDR3 nucleotides read TGCGCCAGCAGCCAAGGCCCCCTCCAGCGAACCCTCACCCCCGAGCAGTACTTC.

The chain links TRBV5-4 to TRBJ1-6; 7 nucleotides line up with TRBD1. This CDR3 contains 16 residues. The germline CDR1 and CDR2 sequences are SGHNT and YYREEE (reference sequence). V trimming: 4 bases; J trimming: 9 bases; junction bases outside the gene matches: 13. CDR3 residues: CASSRNLDRAGSPLHF. In DNA form, the CDR3 reads TGTGCCAGCAGCCGGAATTTAGACAGGGCGGGTTCACCCCTCCACTTT.

CDR3 nucleotides: TGCGCCAGCAGCTCGGCCTCTAGATCGTCTGGCACAGATACGCAGTATTTT. Protein product: CASSSASRSSGTDTQYF. The chain joins TRBV5-1 to TRBJ2-3, with D unclear. V was cut by 3 bases and J by 1 base, with 18 bases left in between. The germline V gene has CDR1 SGHRS and CDR2 YFSETQ. The CDR3 contains 17 residues.

The chain combines TRBV30 with TRBJ2-1; D is perhaps TRBD2 (6 bases). Trimming took off 4 bases at V and 12 bases at J, with 16 bases between the two ends. This CDR3 spans 12 amino acids. Germline V gene data show CDR1 as GTSNPN and CDR2 as SVGIG (reference sequence). CDR3 nucleotides: TGTGCCTGGATACATGTGGGCGGGGTGCAGTTCTTC. It yields the protein CAWIHVGGVQFF.

This clone was seen just once. Here the CDR3 reads CASSPGDSRETQYF. CDR3 DNA sequence: TGTGCCAGCAGTCCCGGGGACAGCAGGGAGACCCAGTACTTC. The chain is built from TRBV2 and TRBJ2-5, with 7 bases identical to TRBD1. The CDR3 totals 14 residues. V lost 5 bases and J lost 5; bases outside the gene matches: 8. From germline, CDR1 is SNHLY and CDR2 FYNNEI.

V is TRBV28 and J is TRBJ2-3; no firm D call. CDR1 and CDR2 (germline): MDHEN, SYDVKM. This CDR3 is built from 12 residues. Trimming took 4 bases from V and 3 from J, leaving 5 bases between them. Written as DNA, the CDR3 is TGTGCCAGCAGTTCCCCTACAGATACGCAGTATTTT. This translates into CASSSPTDTQYF.

The rearrangement joins TRBV7-2 to TRBJ1-4; D is unclear. This CDR3 spans 14 amino acids. Germline CDR1 and CDR2: SGHTA and FQGNSA. V gave up 6 bases and J gave up 7 bases, with 15 bases separating them. The CDR3 loop is CASSLAGRAEKLFF. The CDR3 region has the DNA TGTGCCAGCAGTCTCGCTGGGAGGGCTGAAAAACTGTTTTTT. The full variable domain, completed using reference TRBV7-2 and TRBJ1-4, is GAGVSQSPSNKVTEKGKDVELRCDPISGHTALYWYRQSLGQGLEFLIYFQGNSAPDKSGLPSDRFSAERTGGSVSTLTIQRTQQEDSAVYLCASSLAGRAEKLFFGSGTQLSVL.

This sequence joins TRBV5-1 and TRBJ1-3, with D possibly matching TRBD1 (6 bases). The CDR3 is 14 amino acids. Germline V lookup: CDR1 SGHRS, CDR2 YFSETQ. Trimming took off 0 bases at V and 2 bases at J, with 6 bases between the two ends. The CDR3 sequence: CASSLDRAGNTIYF. Here the CDR3 DNA reads TGCGCCAGCAGCTTGGACAGGGCTGGAAACACCATATATTTT.

J is TRBJ2-5 and V is TRBV7-9; 8 bases are a match to TRBD1. Trimming cost V 6 bases and J 3 bases; bases outside gene matches: 12. The V gene's germline CDR1 is SEHNR and CDR2 FQNEAQ (reference sequence). CDR3 length: 16 amino acids. The CDR3 nucleotides are TGTGCCAGCAGTCCAAGGACAGGGCGAGAAAAAGAGACCCAGTACTTC. Translation: CASSPRTGREKETQYF.

This clone was counted only a few times. CDR3 nucleotides: TGCGCCAGCAGCGTACCCCTAGCGGGATCAGATACGCAGTATTTT. It encodes CASSVPLAGSDTQYF. The chain joins TRBV5-1 to TRBJ2-3; 9 nucleotides line up with TRBD2. V gave up 4 bases and J gave up 4 bases; unmatched junction bases: 7. Germline V gene data show CDR1 as SGHRS and CDR2 as YFSETQ. CDR3 length: 15 residues.

The gene calls are TRBV6-5 and TRBJ2-5; 8 bases agree with TRBD2. The CDR3 length is 14 residues. Trimming removed 4 bases from V and 6 bases from J; junction bases left unmatched: 7. Germline V gene lookup returns CDR1 MNHEY and CDR2 SVGAGI. The CDR3 reads CASSWKSGSKTQYF. DNA for the CDR3: TGTGCCAGCAGTTGGAAAAGCGGGAGTAAGACCCAGTACTTC.

J is TRBJ1-1 and V is TRBV18, with no clear D. Germline V gives CDR1 KGHSH, CDR2 LQKENI. The ends were cut back, 6 bases at V and 0 bases at J, with 17 bases in the middle. This CDR3 has 16 amino acids. The CDR3 bases are TGTGCCAGCTCCCGGGGTGTCGCTTTCATGAACACTGAAGCTTTCTTT. Protein: CASSRGVAFMNTEAFF.

The chain joins TRBV25-1 to TRBJ2-2; 7 positions match TRBD2. J lost 0 bases, V lost 3 bases, and 1 base had no gene match. Germline V gives CDR1 MGHDK, CDR2 SYGVNS. The CDR3 extends over 15 amino acids. CDR3 sequence (DNA): TGTGCCAGCAGTGATACTAGCGCGAACACCGGGGAGCTGTTTTTT. Its translation: CASSDTSANTGELFF.

The chain couples TRBV4-3 to TRBJ1-4; 12 nucleotides align to TRBD1. Unmatched junction bases numbered 11, after V lost 1 base and J lost 8 bases. Germline assignment: CDR1 LGHNA and CDR2 YSLEER. The CDR3 consists of 18 residues. The CDR3 nucleotides read TGCGCCAGCAGCCAAGCGATTGTCACCGGGACAGGGGGCGAAAAACTGTTTTTT. Protein: CASSQAIVTGTGGEKLFF.